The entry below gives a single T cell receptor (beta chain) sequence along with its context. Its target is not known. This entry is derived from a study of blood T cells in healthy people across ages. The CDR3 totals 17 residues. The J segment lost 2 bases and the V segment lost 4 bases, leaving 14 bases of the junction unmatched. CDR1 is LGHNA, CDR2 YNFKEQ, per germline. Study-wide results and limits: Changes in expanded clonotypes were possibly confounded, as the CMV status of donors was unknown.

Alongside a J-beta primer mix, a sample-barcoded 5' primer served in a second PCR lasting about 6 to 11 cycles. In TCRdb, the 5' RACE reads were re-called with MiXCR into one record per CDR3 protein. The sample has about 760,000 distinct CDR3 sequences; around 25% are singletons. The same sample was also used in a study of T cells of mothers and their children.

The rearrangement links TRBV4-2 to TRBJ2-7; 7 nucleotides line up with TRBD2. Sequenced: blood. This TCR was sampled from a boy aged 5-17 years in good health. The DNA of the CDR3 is TGTGCCAGCAGCCCTACCGGAGAAGCGGGACCCACCTACGAGCAGTACTTC. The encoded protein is CASSPTGEAGPTYEQYF.